This T cell receptor beta chain originates from a study of T cell clonotyping in hematopoietic cell transplantation. Assay: immunoSEQ multiplex PCR; the TCRdb copy retains only in-frame clones and omits some. The data contain 1,500 to 2,000 clones, 90% to 95% of them singletons. Broader study findings: At the given depth, recipient repertoires were over 95% de novo clonotypes. Without cell sorting, CD4 versus CD8 contributions remain unresolved. Graft donor and pretransplant recipient Inverse Simpson Index values predicted broader posttransplant TCR diversity.

From germline, CDR1 is SGHAT and CDR2 FQNNGV. V lost 5 bases and J lost 3; bases outside the gene matches: 6. There are 17 residues in the CDR3. Specified time point: recipient sample about 28 days before transplant, after cytoreduction. Regarding this clone: Its specificity is unknown.

Sequencing used peripheral blood mononuclear cells, obtained before stem cell transplant. This sequence was found in a woman in her 50s with acute myeloid leukemia. Some clones in this sample may be carry-over from other donors' samples. The chain carries TRBV11-2 and TRBJ2-1, with 14 bases identical to TRBD2. The CDR3 protein is CASSPGLAGAYYNEQFF. DNA for the CDR3: TGTGCCAGCAGCCCGGGACTAGCGGGGGCCTACTACAATGAGCAGTTCTTC. Supplemented by reference TRBV11-2 and TRBJ2-1, the full variable domain reads EAGVAQSPRYKIIEKRQSVAFWCNPISGHATLYWYQQILGQGPKLLIQFQNNGVVDDSQLPKDRFSAERLKGVDSTLKIQPAKLEDSAVYLCASSPGLAGAYYNEQFFGPGTRLTVL.